This entry features one TCR beta chain sequence. Clones were sequenced by immunoSEQ multiplex PCR, and TCRdb holds only the in-frame ones, with some missing. The sample contains around 59,000 clones, roughly 80% of which appear only once. The CDR3 consists of 14 residues. CDR1 and CDR2 (germline): LNHDA, SQIVND (reference sequence). Trimming took off 1 base at V and 8 bases at J, with 12 bases between the two ends. This entry comes from a study of blood T cell repertoires in COVID-19. Sequences were obtained from peripheral blood. J is TRBJ2-4 and V is TRBV19; D gene unclear. This TCR derives from a woman between 50 and 59 years old with active or convalescent COVID-19. The CDR3 sequence is CASSIGHAFDIQYF. In DNA, the CDR3 is TGTGCCAGTAGTATAGGACATGCGTTCGACATTCAGTACTTC. Filled out from reference TRBV19 and TRBJ2-4, the complete variable domain reads DGGITQSPKYLFRKEGQNVTLSCEQNLNHDAMYWYRQDPGQGLRLIYYSQIVNDFQKGDIAEGYSVSREKKESFPLTVTSAQKNPTAFYLCASSIGHAFDIQYFGAGTRLSVL.